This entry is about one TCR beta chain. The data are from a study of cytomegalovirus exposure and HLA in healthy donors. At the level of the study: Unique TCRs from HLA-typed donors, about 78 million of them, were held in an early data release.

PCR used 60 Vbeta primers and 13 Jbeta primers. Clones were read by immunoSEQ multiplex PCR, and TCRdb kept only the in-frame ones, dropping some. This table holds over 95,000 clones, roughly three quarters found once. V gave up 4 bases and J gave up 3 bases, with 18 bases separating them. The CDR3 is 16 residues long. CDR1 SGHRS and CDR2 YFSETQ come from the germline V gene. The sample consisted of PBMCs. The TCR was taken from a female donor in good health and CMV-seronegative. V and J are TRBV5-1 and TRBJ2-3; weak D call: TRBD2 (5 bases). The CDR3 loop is CASSRPEAGETDTQYF. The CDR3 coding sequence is TGCGCCAGCAGCCGCCCTGAGGCGGGCGAGACAGATACGCAGTATTTT.